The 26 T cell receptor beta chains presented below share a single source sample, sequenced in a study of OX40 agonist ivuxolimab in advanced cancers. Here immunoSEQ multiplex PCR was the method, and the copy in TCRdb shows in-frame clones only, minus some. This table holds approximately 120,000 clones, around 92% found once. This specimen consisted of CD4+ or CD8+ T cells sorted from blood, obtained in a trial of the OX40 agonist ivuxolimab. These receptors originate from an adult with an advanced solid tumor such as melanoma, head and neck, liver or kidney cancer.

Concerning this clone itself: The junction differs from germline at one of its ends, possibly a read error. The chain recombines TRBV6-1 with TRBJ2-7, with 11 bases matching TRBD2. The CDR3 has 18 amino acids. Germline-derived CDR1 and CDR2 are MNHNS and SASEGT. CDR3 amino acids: CASREEGPLAGGDYEQYF. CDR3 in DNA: TGTGCCAGCAGGGAAGAAGGCCCCCTAGCGGGAGGAGACTACGAGCAGTACTTC.

The DNA for the CDR3 is TGTGCCAGCAGTTTACTAGGACGTAGCAATCAGCCCCAGCATTTT. Translation: CASSLLGRSNQPQHF. The rearrangement uses TRBV27 and TRBJ1-5; no clear D gene. The CDR3 has 15 residues. Per the germline V gene, CDR1 is MNHEY and CDR2 is SMNVEV (reference sequence). V dropped 2 bases and J dropped 0 bases, with 8 bases sitting between them.

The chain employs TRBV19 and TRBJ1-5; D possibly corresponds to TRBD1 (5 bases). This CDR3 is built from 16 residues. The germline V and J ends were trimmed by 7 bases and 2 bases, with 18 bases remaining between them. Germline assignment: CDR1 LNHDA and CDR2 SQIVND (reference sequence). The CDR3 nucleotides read TGTGCCAGTACCCCTGGCCCCGGGGGAGGCAATCAGCCCCAGCATTTT. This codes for CASTPGPGGGNQPQHF. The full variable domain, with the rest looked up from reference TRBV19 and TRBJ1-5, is DGGITQSPKYLFRKEGQNVTLSCEQNLNHDAMYWYRQDPGQGLRLIYYSQIVNDFQKGDIAEGYSVSREKKESFPLTVTSAQKNPTAFYLCASTPGPGGGNQPQHFGDGTRLSIL.

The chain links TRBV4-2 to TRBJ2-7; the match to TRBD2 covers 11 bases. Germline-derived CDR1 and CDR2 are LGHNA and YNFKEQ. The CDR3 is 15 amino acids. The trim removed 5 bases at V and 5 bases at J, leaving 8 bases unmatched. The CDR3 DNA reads TGTGCCAGCAGCTTTGGGGGACTAGCGGACAACGAGCAGTACTTC. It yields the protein CASSFGGLADNEQYF.

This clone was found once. The CDR3 DNA reads as TGTGCCAGCAGCGTTCCAGGGAACAGAATGGCGGAAGCTTTCTTT. This codes for CASSVPGNRMAEAFF. The chain links TRBV4-2 to TRBJ1-1; weak D call: TRBD1 (5 bases). This CDR3 spans 15 amino acids. Germline values: CDR1 LGHNA, CDR2 YNFKEQ. Trimming shortened V by 5 bases and J by 8 bases, and 21 bases separated the two germline ends.

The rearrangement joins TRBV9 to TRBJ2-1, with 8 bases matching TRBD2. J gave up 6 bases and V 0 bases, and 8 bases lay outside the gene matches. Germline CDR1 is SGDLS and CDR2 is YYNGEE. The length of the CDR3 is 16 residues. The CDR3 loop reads CASSVVGLAPINEQFF. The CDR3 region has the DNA TGTGCCAGCAGCGTAGTTGGACTAGCCCCCATCAATGAGCAGTTCTTC.

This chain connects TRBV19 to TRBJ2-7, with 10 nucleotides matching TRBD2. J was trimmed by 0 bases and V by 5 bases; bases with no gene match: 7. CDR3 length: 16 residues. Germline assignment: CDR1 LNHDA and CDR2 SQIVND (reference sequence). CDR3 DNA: TGTGCCAGTAGTCCTCATCCTAGCGGGAGCTCCTACGAGCAGTACTTC. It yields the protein CASSPHPSGSSYEQYF.

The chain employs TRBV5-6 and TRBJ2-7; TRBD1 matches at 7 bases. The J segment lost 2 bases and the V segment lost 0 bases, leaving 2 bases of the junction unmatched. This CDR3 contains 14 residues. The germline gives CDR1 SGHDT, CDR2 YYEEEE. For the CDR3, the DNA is TGTGCCAGCAGCTTGGGGACAGGCCCCTACGAGCAGTACTTC. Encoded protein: CASSLGTGPYEQYF.

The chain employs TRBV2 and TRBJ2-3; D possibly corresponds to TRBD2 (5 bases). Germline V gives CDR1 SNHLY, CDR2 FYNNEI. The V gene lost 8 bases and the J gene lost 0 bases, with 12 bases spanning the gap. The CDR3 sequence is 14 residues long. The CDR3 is CASRSGLSTDTQYF. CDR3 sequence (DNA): TGTGCCAGCCGTTCTGGACTTAGCACAGATACGCAGTATTTT. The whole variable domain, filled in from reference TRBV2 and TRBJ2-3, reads EPEVTQTPSHQVTQMGQEVILRCVPISNHLYFYWYRQILGQKVEFLVSFYNNEISEKSEIFDDQFSVERPDGSNFTLKIRSTKLEDSAMYFCASRSGLSTDTQYFGPGTRLTVL.

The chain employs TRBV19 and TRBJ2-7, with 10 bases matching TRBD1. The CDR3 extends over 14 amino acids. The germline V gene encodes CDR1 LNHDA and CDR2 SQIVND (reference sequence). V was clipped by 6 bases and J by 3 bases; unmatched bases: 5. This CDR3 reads CASSPTGGNYEQYF. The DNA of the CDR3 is TGTGCCAGTAGCCCGACAGGGGGCAACTACGAGCAGTACTTC.

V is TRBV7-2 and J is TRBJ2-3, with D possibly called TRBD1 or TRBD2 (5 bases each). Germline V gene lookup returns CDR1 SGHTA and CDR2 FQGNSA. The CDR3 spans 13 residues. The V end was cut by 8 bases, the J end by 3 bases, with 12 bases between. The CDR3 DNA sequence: TGTGCCAGCGTCCGGGACGTTACAGATACGCAGTATTTT. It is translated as CASVRDVTDTQYF.

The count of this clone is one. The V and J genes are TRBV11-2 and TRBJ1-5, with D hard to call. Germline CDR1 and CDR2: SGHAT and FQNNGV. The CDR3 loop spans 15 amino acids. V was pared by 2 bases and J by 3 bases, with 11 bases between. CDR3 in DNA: TGTGCCAGCAGCTTAAACGGTGGGATCAATCAGCCCCAGCATTTT. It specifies CASSLNGGINQPQHF.

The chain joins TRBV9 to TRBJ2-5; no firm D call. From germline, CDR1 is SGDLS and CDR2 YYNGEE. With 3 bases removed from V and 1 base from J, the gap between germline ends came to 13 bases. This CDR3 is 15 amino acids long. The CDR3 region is CASSADPARQETQYF. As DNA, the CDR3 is TGTGCCAGCAGCGCCGACCCGGCGCGCCAAGAGACCCAGTACTTC.

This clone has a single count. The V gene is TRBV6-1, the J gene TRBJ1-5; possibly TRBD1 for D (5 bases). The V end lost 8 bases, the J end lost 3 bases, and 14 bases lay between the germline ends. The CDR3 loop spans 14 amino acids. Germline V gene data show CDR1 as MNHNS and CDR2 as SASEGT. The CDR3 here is CASCLGDLNQPQHF. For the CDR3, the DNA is TGTGCCAGCTGCCTTGGGGACCTCAATCAGCCCCAGCATTTT.

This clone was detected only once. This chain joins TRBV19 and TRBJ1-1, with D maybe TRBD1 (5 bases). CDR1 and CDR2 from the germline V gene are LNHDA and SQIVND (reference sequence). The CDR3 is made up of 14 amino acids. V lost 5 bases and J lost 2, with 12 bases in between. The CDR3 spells CASSGAEVNTEAFF. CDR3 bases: TGTGCCAGTAGTGGGGCGGAGGTAAACACTGAAGCTTTCTTT.

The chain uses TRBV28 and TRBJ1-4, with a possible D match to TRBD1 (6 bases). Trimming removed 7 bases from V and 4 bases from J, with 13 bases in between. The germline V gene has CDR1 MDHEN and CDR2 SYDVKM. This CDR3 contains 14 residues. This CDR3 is CASTGAAFNEKLFF. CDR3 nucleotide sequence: TGTGCCAGCACGGGGGCGGCCTTTAATGAAAAACTGTTTTTT.

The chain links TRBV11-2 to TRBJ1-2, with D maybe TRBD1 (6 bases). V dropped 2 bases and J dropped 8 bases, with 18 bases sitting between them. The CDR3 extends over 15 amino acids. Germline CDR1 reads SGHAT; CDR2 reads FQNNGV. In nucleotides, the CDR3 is TGTGCCAGCAGCTTACAGGGGCTAGAATTTAGGGGCTACACCTTC. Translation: CASSLQGLEFRGYTF.

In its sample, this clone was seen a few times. The CDR3: CASSPQGYEQYF. Here the CDR3 DNA reads TGTGCCAGCAGTCCACAGGGGTACGAGCAGTACTTC. The chain recombines TRBV27 with TRBJ2-7, with 7 bases aligning to TRBD1. Germline V gene data show CDR1 as MNHEY and CDR2 as SMNVEV (reference sequence). The junction had 2 bases not matched to a gene; V was cut back by 5 bases and J by 4 bases. The CDR3 sequence is 12 residues long.

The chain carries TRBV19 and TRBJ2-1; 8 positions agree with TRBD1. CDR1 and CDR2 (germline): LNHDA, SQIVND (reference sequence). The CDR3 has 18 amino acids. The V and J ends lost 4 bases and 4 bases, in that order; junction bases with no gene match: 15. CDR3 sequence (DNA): TGTGCCAGTAGTACCCAACTAACCGGACAGGGCGTTTACAATGAGCAGTTCTTC. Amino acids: CASSTQLTGQGVYNEQFF.

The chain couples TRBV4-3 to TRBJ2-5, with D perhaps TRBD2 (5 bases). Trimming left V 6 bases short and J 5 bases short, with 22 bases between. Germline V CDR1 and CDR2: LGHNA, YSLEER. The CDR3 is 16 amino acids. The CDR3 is CASSPNPGSLWETQYF. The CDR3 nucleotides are TGCGCCAGCAGTCCTAACCCGGGGTCCCTGTGGGAGACCCAGTACTTC.

For the CDR3, the DNA is TGTGCCATCAGTAGCGGGGAAGATACGCAGTATTTT. Translating it yields CAISSGEDTQYF. The chain couples TRBV10-3 to TRBJ2-3; 7 bases are shared with TRBD2. Trimming at V came to 5 bases and at J to 5 bases, leaving 1 base not matched to a gene. Germline CDR1 reads ENHRY; CDR2 reads SYGVKD. This CDR3 is 12 amino acids long.

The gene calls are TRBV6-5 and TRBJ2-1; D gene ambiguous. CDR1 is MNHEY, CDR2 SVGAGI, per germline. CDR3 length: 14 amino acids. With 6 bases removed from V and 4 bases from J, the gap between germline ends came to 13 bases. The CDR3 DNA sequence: TGTGCCAGCAGACCCCTGACGGGTTACAATGAGCAGTTCTTC. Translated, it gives CASRPLTGYNEQFF.

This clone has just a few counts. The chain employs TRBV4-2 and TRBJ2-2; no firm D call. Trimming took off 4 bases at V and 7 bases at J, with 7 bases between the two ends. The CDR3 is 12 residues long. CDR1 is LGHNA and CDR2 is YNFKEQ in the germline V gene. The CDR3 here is CASSPDGGELFF. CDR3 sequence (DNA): TGTGCCAGCAGCCCGGATGGCGGGGAGCTGTTTTTT.

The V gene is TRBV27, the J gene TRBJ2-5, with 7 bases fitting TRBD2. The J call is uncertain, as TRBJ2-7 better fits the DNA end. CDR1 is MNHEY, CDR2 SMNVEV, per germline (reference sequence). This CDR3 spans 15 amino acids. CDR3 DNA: TGTGCCAGCAGTTCAATGGGCGGGAGCCCGGGCGAGCAGTACTTC. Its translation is CASSSMGGSPGEQYF.

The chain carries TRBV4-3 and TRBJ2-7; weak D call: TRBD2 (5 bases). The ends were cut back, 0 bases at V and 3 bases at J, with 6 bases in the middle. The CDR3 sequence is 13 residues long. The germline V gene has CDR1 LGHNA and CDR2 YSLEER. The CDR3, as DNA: TGCGCCAGCAGCCAAGAACGGGGCTACGAGCAGTACTTC. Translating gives CASSQERGYEQYF.

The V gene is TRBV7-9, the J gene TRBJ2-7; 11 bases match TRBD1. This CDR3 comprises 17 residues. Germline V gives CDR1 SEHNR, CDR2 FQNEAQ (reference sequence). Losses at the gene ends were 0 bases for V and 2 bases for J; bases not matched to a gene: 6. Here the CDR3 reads CASSLARLDRGPYEQYF. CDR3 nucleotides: TGTGCCAGCAGCTTAGCTCGTTTGGACAGGGGGCCCTACGAGCAGTACTTC.